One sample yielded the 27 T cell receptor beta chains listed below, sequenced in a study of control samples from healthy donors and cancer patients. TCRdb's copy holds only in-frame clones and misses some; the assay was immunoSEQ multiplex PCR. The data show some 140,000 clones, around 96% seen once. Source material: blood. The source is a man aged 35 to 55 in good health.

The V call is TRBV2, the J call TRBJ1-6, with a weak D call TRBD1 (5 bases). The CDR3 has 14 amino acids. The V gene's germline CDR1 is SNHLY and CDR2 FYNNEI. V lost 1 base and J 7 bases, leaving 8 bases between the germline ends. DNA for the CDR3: TGTGCCAGCAGTGAAGAGGCAGGGAATTCACCCCTCCACTTT. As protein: CASSEEAGNSPLHF.

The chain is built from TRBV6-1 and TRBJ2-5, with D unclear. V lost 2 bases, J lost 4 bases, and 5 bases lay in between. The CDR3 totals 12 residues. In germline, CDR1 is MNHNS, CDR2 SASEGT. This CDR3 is CASSELGETQYF. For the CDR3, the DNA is TGTGCCAGCAGTGAACTAGGAGAGACCCAGTACTTC.

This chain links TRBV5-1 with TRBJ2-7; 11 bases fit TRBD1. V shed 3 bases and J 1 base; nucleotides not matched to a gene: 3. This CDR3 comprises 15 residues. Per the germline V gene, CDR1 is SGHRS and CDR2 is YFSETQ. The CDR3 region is CASSSGTGGSYEQYF. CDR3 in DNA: TGCGCCAGCAGCTCAGGGACAGGGGGGTCCTACGAGCAGTACTTC.

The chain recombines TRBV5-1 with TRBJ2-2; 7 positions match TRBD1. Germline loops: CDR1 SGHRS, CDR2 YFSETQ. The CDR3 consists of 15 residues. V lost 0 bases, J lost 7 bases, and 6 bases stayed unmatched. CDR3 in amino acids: CASSLGQGKHGELFF. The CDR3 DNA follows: TGCGCCAGCAGCTTGGGACAGGGAAAGCACGGGGAGCTGTTTTTT.

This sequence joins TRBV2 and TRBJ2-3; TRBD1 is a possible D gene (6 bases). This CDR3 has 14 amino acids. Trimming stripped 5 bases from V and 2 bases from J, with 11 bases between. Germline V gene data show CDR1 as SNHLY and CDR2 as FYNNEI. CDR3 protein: CASSRTATTDTQYF. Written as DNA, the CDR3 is TGTGCCAGCAGTCGGACAGCTACCACAGATACGCAGTATTTT.

The CDR3 nucleotides are TGTGCCAGCAGTGAATACGGGGGGAACACTGAAGCTTTCTTT. This codes for CASSEYGGNTEAFF. The gene calls are TRBV6-1 and TRBJ1-1; TRBD1 might be the D (5 bases). Trimming took 2 bases from V and 1 from J, leaving 8 bases between them. This CDR3 region has 14 residues. Germline V gene data show CDR1 as MNHNS and CDR2 as SASEGT.

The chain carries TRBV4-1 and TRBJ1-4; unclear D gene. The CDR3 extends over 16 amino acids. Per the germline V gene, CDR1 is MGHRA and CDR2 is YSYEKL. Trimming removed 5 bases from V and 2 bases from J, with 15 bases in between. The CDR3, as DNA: TGCGCCAGCAGCACAAGCTCGTGGACCACTAATGAAAAACTGTTTTTT. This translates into CASSTSSWTTNEKLFF.

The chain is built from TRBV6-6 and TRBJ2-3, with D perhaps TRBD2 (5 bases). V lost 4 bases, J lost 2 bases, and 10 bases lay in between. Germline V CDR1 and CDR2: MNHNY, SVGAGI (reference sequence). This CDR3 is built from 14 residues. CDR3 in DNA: TGTGCCAGCAGTTTCACAGACTACACAGATACGCAGTATTTT. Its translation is CASSFTDYTDTQYF.

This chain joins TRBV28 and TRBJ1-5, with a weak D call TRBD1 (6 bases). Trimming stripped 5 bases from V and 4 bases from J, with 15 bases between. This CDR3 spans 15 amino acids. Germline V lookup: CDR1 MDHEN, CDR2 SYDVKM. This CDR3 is CASSPTGYGNQPQHF. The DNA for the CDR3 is TGTGCCAGCAGTCCCACAGGGTATGGTAATCAGCCCCAGCATTTT. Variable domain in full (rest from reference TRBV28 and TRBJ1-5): DVKVTQSSRYLVKRTGEKVFLECVQDMDHENMFWYRQDPGLGLRLIYFSYDVKMKEKGDIPEGYSVSREKKERFSLILESASTNQTSMYLCASSPTGYGNQPQHFGDGTRLSIL.

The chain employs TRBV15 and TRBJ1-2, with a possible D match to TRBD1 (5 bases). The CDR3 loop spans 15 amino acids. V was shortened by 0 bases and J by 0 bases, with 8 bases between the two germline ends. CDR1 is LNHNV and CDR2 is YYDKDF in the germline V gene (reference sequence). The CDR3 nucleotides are TGTGCCACCAGCAGAGATCAGGGCTCTAACTATGGCTACACCTTC. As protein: CATSRDQGSNYGYTF.

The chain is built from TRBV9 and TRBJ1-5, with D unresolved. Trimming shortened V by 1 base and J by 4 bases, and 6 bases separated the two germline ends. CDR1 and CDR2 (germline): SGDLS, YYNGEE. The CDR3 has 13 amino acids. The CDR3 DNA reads TGTGCCAGCAGCGTATCTGATAATCAGCCCCAGCATTTT. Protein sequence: CASSVSDNQPQHF.

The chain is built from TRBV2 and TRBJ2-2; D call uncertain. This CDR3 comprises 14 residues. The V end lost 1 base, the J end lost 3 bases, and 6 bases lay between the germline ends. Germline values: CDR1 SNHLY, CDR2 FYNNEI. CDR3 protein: CASSEVLYTGELFF. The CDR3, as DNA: TGTGCCAGCAGTGAAGTCCTATACACCGGGGAGCTGTTTTTT. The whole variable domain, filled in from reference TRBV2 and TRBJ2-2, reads EPEVTQTPSHQVTQMGQEVILRCVPISNHLYFYWYRQILGQKVEFLVSFYNNEISEKSEIFDDQFSVERPDGSNFTLKIRSTKLEDSAMYFCASSEVLYTGELFFGEGSRLTVL.

The CDR3 sequence is CAAAGGVNQPQHF. The CDR3 nucleotides read TGTGCCGCCGCCGGGGGCGTTAATCAGCCCCAGCATTTT. The genes are TRBV28 and TRBJ1-5, with D tentatively TRBD1 (6 bases). This CDR3 is 13 amino acids long. V lost 11 bases to trimming and J lost 4 bases, with 15 bases between them. Looked up from germline, CDR1 is MDHEN and CDR2 is SYDVKM.

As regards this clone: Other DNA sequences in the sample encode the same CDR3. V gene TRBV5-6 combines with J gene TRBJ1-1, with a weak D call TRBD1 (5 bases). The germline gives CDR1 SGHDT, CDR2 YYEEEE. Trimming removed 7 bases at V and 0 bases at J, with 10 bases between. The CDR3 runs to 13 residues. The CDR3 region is CASRAGMNTEAFF. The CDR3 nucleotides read TGTGCCAGCCGGGCAGGGATGAACACTGAAGCTTTCTTT.

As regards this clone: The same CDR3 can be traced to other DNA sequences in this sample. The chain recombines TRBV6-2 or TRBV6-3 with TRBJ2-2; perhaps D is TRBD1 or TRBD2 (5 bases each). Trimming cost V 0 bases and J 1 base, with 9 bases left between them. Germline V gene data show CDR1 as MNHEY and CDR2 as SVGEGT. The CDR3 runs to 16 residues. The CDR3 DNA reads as TGTGCCAGCAGTTACTCTAGTGGGGGGAACACCGGGGAGCTGTTTTTT. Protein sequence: CASSYSSGGNTGELFF.

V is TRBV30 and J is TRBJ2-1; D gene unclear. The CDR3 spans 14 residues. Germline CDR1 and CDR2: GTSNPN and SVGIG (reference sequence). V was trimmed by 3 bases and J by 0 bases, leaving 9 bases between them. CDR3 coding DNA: TGTGCCTGGAGACTCCAGAGCTCCTACAATGAGCAGTTCTTC. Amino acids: CAWRLQSSYNEQFF. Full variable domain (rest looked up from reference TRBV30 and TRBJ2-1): SQTIHQWPATLVQPVGSPLSLECTVEGTSNPNLYWYRQAAGRGLQLLFYSVGIGQISSEVPQNLSASRPQDRQFILSSKKLLLSDSGFYLCAWRLQSSYNEQFFGPGTRLTVL.

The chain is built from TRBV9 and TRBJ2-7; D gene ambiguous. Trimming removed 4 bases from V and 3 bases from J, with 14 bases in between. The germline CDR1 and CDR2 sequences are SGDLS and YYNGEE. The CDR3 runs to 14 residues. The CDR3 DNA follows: TGTGCCAGCAGCACCGACACCTATAACTACGAGCAGTACTTC. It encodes CASSTDTYNYEQYF.

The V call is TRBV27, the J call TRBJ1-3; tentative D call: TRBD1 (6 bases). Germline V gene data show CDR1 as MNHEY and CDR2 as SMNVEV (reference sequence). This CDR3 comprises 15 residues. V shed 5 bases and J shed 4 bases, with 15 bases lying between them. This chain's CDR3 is CASSPARGAGNTIYF. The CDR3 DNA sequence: TGTGCCAGCAGTCCGGCCCGGGGGGCCGGAAACACCATATATTTT.

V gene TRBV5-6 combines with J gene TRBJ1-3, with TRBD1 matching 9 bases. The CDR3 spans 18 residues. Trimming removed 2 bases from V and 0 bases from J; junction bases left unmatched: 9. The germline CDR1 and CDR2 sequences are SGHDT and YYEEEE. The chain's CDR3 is CASSFWDREKLSGNTIYF. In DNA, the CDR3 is TGTGCCAGCAGCTTCTGGGACAGGGAAAAACTCTCTGGAAACACCATATATTTT. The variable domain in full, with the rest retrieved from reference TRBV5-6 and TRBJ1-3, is DAGVTQSPTHLIKTRGQQVTLRCSPKSGHDTVSWYQQALGQGPQFIFQYYEEEERQRGNFPDRFSGHQFPNYSSELNVNALLLGDSALYLCASSFWDREKLSGNTIYFGEGSWLTVV.

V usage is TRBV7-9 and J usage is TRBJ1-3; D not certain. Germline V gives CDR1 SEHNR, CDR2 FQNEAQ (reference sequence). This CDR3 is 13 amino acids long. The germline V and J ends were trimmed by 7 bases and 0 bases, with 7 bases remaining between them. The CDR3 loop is CASTPGSGNTIYF. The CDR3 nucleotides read TGTGCCAGCACCCCTGGCTCTGGAAACACCATATATTTT.

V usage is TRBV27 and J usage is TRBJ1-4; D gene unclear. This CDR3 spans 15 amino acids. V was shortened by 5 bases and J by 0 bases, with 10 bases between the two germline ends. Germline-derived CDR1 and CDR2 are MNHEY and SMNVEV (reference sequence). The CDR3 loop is CASSGHSATNEKLFF. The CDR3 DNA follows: TGTGCCAGCAGTGGCCACAGTGCAACTAATGAAAAACTGTTTTTT.

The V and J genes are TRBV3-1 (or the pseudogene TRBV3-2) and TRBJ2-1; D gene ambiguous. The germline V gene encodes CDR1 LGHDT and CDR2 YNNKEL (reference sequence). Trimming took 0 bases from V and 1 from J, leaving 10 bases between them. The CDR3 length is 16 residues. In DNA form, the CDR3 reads TGTGCCAGCAGCCAAGATCGGTGGGCTTCCTACAATGAGCAGTTCTTC. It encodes CASSQDRWASYNEQFF.

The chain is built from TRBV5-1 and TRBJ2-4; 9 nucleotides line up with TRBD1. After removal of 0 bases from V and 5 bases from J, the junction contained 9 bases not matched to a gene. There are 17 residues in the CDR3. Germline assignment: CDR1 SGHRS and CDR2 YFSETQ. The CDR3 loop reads CASSLGDTGGRENIQYF. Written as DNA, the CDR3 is TGCGCCAGCAGCTTGGGGGATACAGGGGGCCGGGAAAACATTCAGTACTTC.

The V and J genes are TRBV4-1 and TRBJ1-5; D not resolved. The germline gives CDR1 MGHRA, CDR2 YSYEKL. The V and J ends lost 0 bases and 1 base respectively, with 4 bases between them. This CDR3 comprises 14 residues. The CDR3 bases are TGCGCCAGCAGCCAAGACAGGAGCAATCAGCCCCAGCATTTT. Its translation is CASSQDRSNQPQHF.

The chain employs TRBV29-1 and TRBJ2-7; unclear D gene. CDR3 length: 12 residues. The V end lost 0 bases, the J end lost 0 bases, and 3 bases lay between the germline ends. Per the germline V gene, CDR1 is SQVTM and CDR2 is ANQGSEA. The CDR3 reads CSVEDGSYEQYF. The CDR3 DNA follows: TGCAGCGTTGAAGACGGCTCCTACGAGCAGTACTTC.

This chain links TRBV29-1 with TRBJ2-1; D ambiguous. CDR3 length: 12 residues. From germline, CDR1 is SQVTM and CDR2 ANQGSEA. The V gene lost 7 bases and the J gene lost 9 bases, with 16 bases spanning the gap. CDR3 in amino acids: CSADDRRVEQFF. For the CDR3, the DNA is TGCAGCGCCGACGACCGGAGAGTTGAGCAGTTCTTC.

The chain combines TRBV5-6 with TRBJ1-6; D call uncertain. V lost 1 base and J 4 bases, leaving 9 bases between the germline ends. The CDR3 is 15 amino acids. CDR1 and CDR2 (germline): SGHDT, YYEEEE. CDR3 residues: CASSLNSGYNSPLHF. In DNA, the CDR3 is TGTGCCAGCAGCTTGAATTCCGGATATAATTCACCCCTCCACTTT.